This TCR beta chain was captured in a study of siplizumab effects on memory and regulatory T cells. Study-level results: Siplizumab, the agent tested, significantly reduced alloreactive sequences traceable to unstimulated CD4+ memory cells.

Germline-derived CDR1 and CDR2 are SGHTA and FQGNSA. The CDR3 runs to 14 residues. The germline V and J ends were trimmed by 1 base and 0 bases, with 5 bases remaining between them. Per individual sample, approximately 100,000 TCR templates were assayed. The assay was immunoSEQ multiplex PCR, and TCRdb's table has in-frame clones only and misses some. Of around 100,000 clones in the sample, about nine tenths were seen once. A remark on this clone: Its matching antigen is unknown.

Sequencing was carried out using non-Treg CD4+ T cells sorted from blood. The V gene is TRBV7-2, the J gene TRBJ2-3; D is undetermined. The sequence came from a human donor in good health. Here the CDR3 reads CASSLGASTDTQYF. CDR3 DNA sequence: TGTGCCAGCAGCTTAGGAGCTAGCACAGATACGCAGTATTTT.